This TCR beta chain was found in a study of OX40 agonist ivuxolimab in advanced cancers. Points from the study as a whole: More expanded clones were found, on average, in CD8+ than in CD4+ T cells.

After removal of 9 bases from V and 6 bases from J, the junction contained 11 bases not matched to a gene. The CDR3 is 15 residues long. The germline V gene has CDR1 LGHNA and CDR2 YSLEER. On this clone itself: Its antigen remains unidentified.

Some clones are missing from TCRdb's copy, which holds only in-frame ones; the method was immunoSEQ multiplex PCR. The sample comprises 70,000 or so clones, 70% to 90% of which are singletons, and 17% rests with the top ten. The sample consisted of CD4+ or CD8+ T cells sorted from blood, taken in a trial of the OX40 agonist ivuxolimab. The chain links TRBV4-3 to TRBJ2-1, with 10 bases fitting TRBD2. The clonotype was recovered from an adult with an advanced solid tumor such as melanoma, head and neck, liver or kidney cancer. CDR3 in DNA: TGCGCCAGTCAGATTTACCGGACTAGCGGCAATGAGCAGTTCTTC. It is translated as CASQIYRTSGNEQFF.